Below, 18 T cell receptor beta chains from the same sample are listed, as sequenced in a study of blood T cell repertoires in COVID-19. The protocol was immunoSEQ multiplex PCR, while the TCRdb copy is restricted to in-frame clones and leaves out a portion. The data show about 62,000 clones, with roughly 88% seen just once and less than 1.5% held by the top ten. Material: peripheral blood. The receptors shown here come from an older woman with acute or convalescent COVID-19.

This chain uses TRBV16 with TRBJ1-2; a weak D match, TRBD1 (5 bases). V dropped 0 bases and J dropped 5 bases, with 13 bases sitting between them. The germline CDR1 and CDR2 sequences are KGHSY and FQNENV. This CDR3 contains 15 residues. The CDR3 bases are TGTGCCAGCAGCCAATCCCTCCAGGGCTGGTATGGCTACACCTTC. Translated, it gives CASSQSLQGWYGYTF.

The V and J genes are TRBV3-1 (or the pseudogene TRBV3-2) and TRBJ2-5; D perhaps matches TRBD2 (6 bases). The ends were cut back, 6 bases at V and 5 bases at J, with 13 bases in the middle. The CDR3 spans 13 residues. The germline gives CDR1 LGHDT, CDR2 YNNKEL (reference sequence). CDR3 in amino acids: CASRNWGEETQYF. CDR3 DNA: TGTGCCAGCAGAAATTGGGGGGAGGAGACCCAGTACTTC.

The chain has TRBV7-9 and TRBJ1-2; 8 bases map to TRBD1. The germline V gene encodes CDR1 SEHNR and CDR2 FQNEAQ (reference sequence). The CDR3 length is 16 residues. The trim removed 5 bases at V and 7 bases at J, leaving 15 bases unmatched. The CDR3 sequence is CASSHSDRGTLSGYTF. The CDR3 DNA sequence: TGTGCCAGCAGCCACAGCGACAGGGGAACACTCTCTGGCTACACCTTC. The whole variable domain, filled in from reference TRBV7-9 and TRBJ1-2, reads DTGVSQNPRHKITKRGQNVTFRCDPISEHNRLYWYRQTLGQGPEFLTYFQNEAQLEKSRLLSDRFSAERPKGSFSTLEIQRTEQGDSAMYLCASSHSDRGTLSGYTFGSGTRLTVV.

The CDR3, as DNA: TGTGCCAGCTCACCACCGGGACAGGGCTCTAACTATGGCTACACCTTC. Its protein is CASSPPGQGSNYGYTF. The rearrangement uses TRBV18 and TRBJ1-2, with 9 bases identical to TRBD1. Germline lookup yields CDR1 KGHSH and CDR2 LQKENI. The V segment lost 0 bases and the J segment 0 bases; nucleotides outside the gene matches: 2. The CDR3 consists of 16 residues.

The chain uses TRBV30 and TRBJ2-2; tentatively, D is TRBD1 (5 bases). The CDR3 totals 14 residues. With 5 bases removed from V and 0 bases from J, the gap between germline ends came to 10 bases. The germline V gene encodes CDR1 GTSNPN and CDR2 SVGIG (reference sequence). CDR3 nucleotide sequence: TGTGCCTGGCTGGGCAGGGCGAACACCGGGGAGCTGTTTTTT. Protein sequence: CAWLGRANTGELFF. Filled out from reference TRBV30 and TRBJ2-2, the complete variable domain reads SQTIHQWPATLVQPVGSPLSLECTVEGTSNPNLYWYRQAAGRGLQLLFYSVGIGQISSEVPQNLSASRPQDRQFILSSKKLLLSDSGFYLCAWLGRANTGELFFGEGSRLTVL.

V gene TRBV5-6 combines with J gene TRBJ1-2; no clear D. CDR3 size: 15 residues. Germline V gene sequence: CDR1 SGHDT, CDR2 YYEEEE. The V end was cut by 0 bases, the J end by 2 bases, with 11 bases between. CDR3 nucleotide sequence: TGTGCCAGCAGCTTGGGCCCCGGGATAAACTATGGCTACACCTTC. Its translation is CASSLGPGINYGYTF.

The V gene is TRBV25-1, the J gene TRBJ1-2, with 9 bases lining up with TRBD1. Trimming at V came to 8 bases and at J to 3 bases, leaving 16 bases not matched to a gene. The CDR3 is made up of 17 amino acids. Germline V gives CDR1 MGHDK, CDR2 SYGVNS. CDR3 protein: CASDAKEGTGSHYGYTF. CDR3 DNA: TGTGCCAGCGACGCTAAAGAGGGGACAGGGAGTCACTATGGCTACACCTTC.

The chain couples TRBV11-3 to TRBJ2-5; TRBD1 agrees at 8 bases. V was clipped by 5 bases and J by 3 bases; unmatched bases: 5. The CDR3 is 14 residues long. Germline values: CDR1 SGHNT, CDR2 YENEEA. CDR3 in amino acids: CASSPGQGEETQYF. CDR3 bases: TGTGCCAGCAGCCCAGGACAGGGTGAAGAGACCCAGTACTTC.

This chain uses TRBV5-1 with TRBJ1-1, with a weak D call TRBD1 (6 bases). Germline values: CDR1 SGHRS, CDR2 YFSETQ. V was cut by 4 bases and J by 3 bases, with 13 bases left in between. CDR3 size: 14 residues. The CDR3 loop is CASSADSQDTEAFF. The CDR3 DNA sequence: TGCGCCAGCAGCGCGGACAGTCAAGACACTGAAGCTTTCTTT.

This chain connects TRBV6-2 or TRBV6-3 to TRBJ1-5, with TRBD1 matching over 8 bases. V shed 4 bases, J shed 3 bases, and the junction held 14 bases outside the gene matches. The length of the CDR3 is 18 residues. Germline V lookup: CDR1 MNHEY, CDR2 SVGEGT. The CDR3 DNA is TGTGCCAGCAGTTCCCTAATTGGACAGGGATATAACAATCAGCCCCAGCATTTT. It specifies CASSSLIGQGYNNQPQHF.

The chain has TRBV4-1 and TRBJ2-3; 7 bases line up with TRBD1. The CDR3 loop spans 15 amino acids. Germline trimming cut 7 bases from V and 9 bases from J; bases unmatched to any gene: 16. Germline V gene lookup returns CDR1 MGHRA and CDR2 YSYEKL. In nucleotides, the CDR3 is TGCGCCAGCAATACCCGGGACAGTCTCTTAGAGACGCAGTATTTT. Amino acids: CASNTRDSLLETQYF.

This chain joins TRBV7-6 and TRBJ1-1; D unresolved. Trimming removed 4 bases at V and 6 bases at J, with 12 bases between. Germline assignment: CDR1 SGHVS and CDR2 FNYEAQ. CDR3 length equals 13 residues. The CDR3 loop reads CASSSTGYSEAFF. DNA of the CDR3: TGTGCCAGCAGCTCCACGGGGTATTCTGAAGCTTTCTTT.

The chain carries TRBV28 and TRBJ1-3, with D unclear. V shed 2 bases and J shed 0 bases, with 11 bases lying between them. Germline CDR1 is MDHEN and CDR2 is SYDVKM. CDR3 length equals 16 residues. The CDR3 DNA reads as TGTGCCAGCAGTTTAGCGGCGGGCCCCTCTGGAAACACCATATATTTT. Translation: CASSLAAGPSGNTIYF.

The rearrangement uses TRBV4-1 and TRBJ2-3; D perhaps matches TRBD2 (6 bases). V was shortened by 6 bases and J by 2 bases, with 9 bases between the two germline ends. The CDR3 has 13 amino acids. The germline CDR1 and CDR2 sequences are MGHRA and YSYEKL. The CDR3 DNA is TGCGCCAGCAGGGGGGGATACACAGATACGCAGTATTTT. This encodes CASRGGYTDTQYF.

This clone was observed a single time. CDR3 sequence (DNA): TGTGCCAGCAGAGCTATAACTAATAATTCACCCCTCCACTTT. Residues: CASRAITNNSPLHF. The chain carries TRBV6-5 and TRBJ1-6, with D unresolved. Germline V gene data show CDR1 as MNHEY and CDR2 as SVGAGI. V was trimmed by 6 bases and J by 5 bases, leaving 11 bases between them. This CDR3 is built from 14 residues.

The chain combines TRBV29-1 with TRBJ1-2; TRBD1 aligns across 12 bases. Germline trimming cut 3 bases from V and 3 bases from J; bases unmatched to any gene: 14. This CDR3 has 18 residues. The germline gives CDR1 SQVTM, CDR2 ANQGSEA. The CDR3: CSVDSTGTGGAKDYGYTF. As DNA, the CDR3 is TGCAGCGTTGATTCCACCGGGACAGGGGGCGCCAAGGACTATGGCTACACCTTC.

The chain is built from TRBV6-5 and TRBJ2-2; TRBD2 might be the D (6 bases). The CDR3 has 13 residues. The V and J ends lost 7 bases and 6 bases respectively, with 12 bases between them. Germline V lookup: CDR1 MNHEY, CDR2 SVGAGI. The CDR3 region has the DNA TGTGCCAGCACCGAGACTAGGCCCGGGGAGCTGTTTTTT. Translation gives CASTETRPGELFF.

The chain combines TRBV7-9 with TRBJ2-5; tentatively, D is TRBD1 (5 bases). V was shortened by 2 bases and J by 1 base, with 11 bases between the two germline ends. Germline V gene data show CDR1 as SEHNR and CDR2 as FQNEAQ (reference sequence). The CDR3 loop spans 15 amino acids. The CDR3 reads CASSLHLDSQETQYF. CDR3 nucleotide sequence: TGTGCCAGCAGCTTACATCTCGACAGCCAAGAGACCCAGTACTTC.